Following are 13 T cell receptor beta chains from one sample sequenced in a study of vaccination and CD4 T cells after COVID-19 (dated by TCRdb to 2022 to 2024). Their recognized antigens are unknown. Reading the label with the study, this specimen's treatment or condition is: roughly 10-day PBMC culture with coronavirus spike peptide pools or control peptides (ViraFEST assay). Library preparation was by PCR. TCRdb shows the sequencer as Illumina iSeq 100. DNA from cultured CD4+ T cells underwent TCR sequencing with the Oncomine TCR Beta short-read assay at the Johns Hopkins FTIC core. Using fastp at Q25 and MiXCR, TCRdb reprocessed the public reads and kept productive beta chains. Rows merge per CDR3 protein into single entries with the most common DNA and genes. In all, the sample holds 20,000 to 25,000 distinct CDR3 sequences, and about 61% of those were seen once. The top ten clonotypes cover about 17% of the sample.

Sequencing used CD4+ T cells from blood, cultured in vitro, obtained after SARS-CoV-2 vaccination. These receptor sequences come from a human donor who received a COVID-19 vaccine.

The V and J genes are TRBV11-3 and TRBJ1-2; possibly TRBD1 for D (6 bases). The CDR3 totals 15 residues. CDR1 is SGHNT and CDR2 is YENEEA in the germline V gene. Trimming left V 3 bases short and J 2 bases short, with 13 bases between. CDR3 residues: CASSFYGQGNYGYTF. The CDR3 DNA follows: TGTGCCAGCAGCTTTTACGGCCAGGGGAACTATGGCTACACCTTC.

V and J are TRBV7-9 and TRBJ1-3, with a tentative D call TRBD1 (6 bases). This CDR3 comprises 19 residues. The germline V gene has CDR1 SEHNR and CDR2 FQNEAQ (reference sequence). The V gene lost 1 base and the J gene lost 0 bases, with 19 bases spanning the gap. The CDR3 loop is CASSLVTGWGPSSGNTIYF. CDR3 bases: TGTGCCAGCAGCTTAGTCACCGGTTGGGGGCCGAGCTCTGGAAACACCATATATTTT.

This chain connects TRBV25-1 to TRBJ1-4; D remains unclear. This CDR3 is built from 13 residues. The V gene's germline CDR1 is MGHDK and CDR2 SYGVNS. V dropped 0 bases and J dropped 7 bases, with 6 bases sitting between them. This CDR3 is CASSEYGVEKLFF. Here the CDR3 DNA reads TGTGCCAGCAGTGAATACGGGGTTGAAAAACTGTTTTTT.

The chain has TRBV7-9 and TRBJ1-1; D is ambiguous. Trimming left V 7 bases short and J 4 bases short, with 7 bases between. Germline values: CDR1 SEHNR, CDR2 FQNEAQ (reference sequence). This CDR3 spans 11 amino acids. The CDR3 DNA follows: TGTGCCAGCACCCCTGGCACTGAAGCTTTCTTT. Residues: CASTPGTEAFF.

This clonotype was seen only a few times. The J gene is TRBJ2-1, the V gene TRBV2, with 8 bases identical to TRBD1. In germline, CDR1 is SNHLY, CDR2 FYNNEI. The trim removed 7 bases at V and 5 bases at J, leaving 7 bases unmatched. This CDR3 contains 14 residues. DNA for the CDR3: TGTGCCAGCAACAACAGGGGGGCTGACAATGAGCAGTTCTTC. It translates to CASNNRGADNEQFF.

CDR3 sequence reads: CASSDPGLAGGPGEQFF. CDR3 sequence (DNA): TGTGCCAGCAGTGACCCCGGACTAGCGGGGGGGCCTGGGGAGCAGTTCTTC. The chain is built from TRBV25-1 and TRBJ2-1, with TRBD2 matching 15 bases. V was clipped by 3 bases and J by 10 bases; unmatched bases: 10. CDR3 size: 17 residues. Looked up from germline, CDR1 is MGHDK and CDR2 is SYGVNS.

The V and J genes are TRBV12-3 or TRBV12-4 and TRBJ1-6, with D perhaps TRBD1 (6 bases). CDR3 length: 14 amino acids. Trimming took 2 bases from V and 8 from J, leaving 10 bases between them. The CDR3 region is CASSLSRQDSPLHF. The CDR3 region has the DNA TGTGCCAGCAGTTTATCCCGACAGGATTCACCCCTCCACTTT.

The V gene is TRBV6-1, the J gene TRBJ2-2; D not resolved. The CDR3 is 11 amino acids. Germline V gene lookup returns CDR1 MNHNS and CDR2 SASEGT. Trimming pared 8 bases from V and 7 bases from J, leaving 8 bases between. Here the CDR3 DNA reads TGTGCCAGCCTCCTGGACGGGGAGCTGTTTTTT. Its protein product is CASLLDGELFF.

V is TRBV10-3 and J is TRBJ1-1; 8 bases line up with TRBD1. CDR1 and CDR2 (germline): ENHRY, SYGVKD. The CDR3 consists of 13 residues. J was trimmed by 0 bases and V by 8 bases; bases with no gene match: 2. The CDR3 spells CAIDRGLNTEAFF. CDR3 DNA: TGTGCCATCGACAGGGGATTGAACACTGAAGCTTTCTTT.

The V gene is TRBV30, the J gene TRBJ2-3; D gene uncertain. This CDR3 spans 15 amino acids. Germline lookup yields CDR1 GTSNPN and CDR2 SVGIG (reference sequence). V shed 0 bases and J shed 1 base, with 11 bases lying between them. This CDR3 is CAWSVPTGRTDTQYF. In DNA form, the CDR3 reads TGTGCCTGGAGTGTACCGACCGGCCGCACAGATACGCAGTATTTT.

The rearrangement uses TRBV30 and TRBJ1-5, with D perhaps matching TRBD1 (6 bases). Trimming stripped 0 bases from V and 0 bases from J, with 9 bases between. The CDR3 consists of 15 residues. CDR1 is GTSNPN, CDR2 SVGIG, per germline (reference sequence). CDR3 nucleotides: TGTGCCTGGAGTGTACCAGGGGATAGCAATCAGCCCCAGCATTTT. Encoded protein: CAWSVPGDSNQPQHF.

This chain uses TRBV25-1 with TRBJ2-3; TRBD2 aligns across 7 bases. V lost 6 bases, J lost 0 bases, and 12 bases stayed unmatched. CDR3 length equals 17 residues. Germline lookup yields CDR1 MGHDK and CDR2 SYGVNS. The CDR3 region has the DNA TGTGCCAGCAGCGATCACACGGCGGGAGCTAGCACAGATACGCAGTATTTT. It is translated as CASSDHTAGASTDTQYF. Based on the CDR3 plus reference TRBV25-1 and TRBJ2-3, the full variable domain is EADIYQTPRYLVIGTGKKITLECSQTMGHDKMYWYQQDPGMELHLIHYSYGVNSTEKGDLSSESTVSRIRTEHFPLTLESARPSHTSQYLCASSDHTAGASTDTQYFGPGTRLTVL.

This chain uses TRBV25-1 with TRBJ1-5; TRBD1 might be the D (5 bases). There are 15 residues in the CDR3. V was cut by 3 bases and J by 6 bases, with 15 bases left in between. Germline V gene sequence: CDR1 MGHDK, CDR2 SYGVNS. The CDR3 DNA follows: TGTGCCAGCAGTGATTCTGGGGGATTGGGTCAGCCCCAGCATTTT. Protein product: CASSDSGGLGQPQHF.